This T cell receptor (beta chain) originates from a study of T cell clonality in common variable immunodeficiency. This table comes from immunoSEQ multiplex PCR, and its TCRdb copy is limited to in-frame clones, with some not included. There are approximately 81,000 clones in the sample, none observed a single time. There are many counts of this clone. The sequence was collected from a person aged 18-70 years in good health. The sample comprised peripheral blood mononuclear cells.

CDR3 sequence reads: CASSSQGNQETQYF. The sequenced CDR3 bases are TGTGCCAGCAGCTCACAGGGTAACCAAGAGACC. V is TRBV11-3 and J is TRBJ2-5; a possible D gene is TRBD1 (6 bases). Read data end 3 residues before the CDR3 end; the end is taken from the germline J gene. V lost 4 bases and J 0 bases, leaving 9 bases between the germline ends. The CDR3 is 14 residues long. Germline assignment: CDR1 SGHNT and CDR2 YENEEA.